What follows are 8 T cell receptor beta chains derived from one specimen sequenced in a study of blood T cell repertoires in COVID-19. Assay used: immunoSEQ multiplex PCR; TCRdb lists only in-frame clones, some missing. The sample has more than 60,000 clones, roughly 80% seen once. Sequenced sample: peripheral blood. Receptor source: a man in his sixties with active or convalescent COVID-19.

The rearrangement joins TRBV7-9 to TRBJ2-7; possibly TRBD1 for D (6 bases). This CDR3 is 14 amino acids long. The V gene's germline CDR1 is SEHNR and CDR2 FQNEAQ (reference sequence). Trimming took 5 bases from V and 2 from J, leaving 13 bases between them. The CDR3 spells CASSNGQPPYEQYF. Written as DNA, the CDR3 is TGTGCCAGCAGCAACGGACAGCCCCCCTACGAGCAGTACTTC.

V usage is TRBV6-2 or TRBV6-3 and J usage is TRBJ2-5; 7 nucleotides align to TRBD2. Germline CDR1 and CDR2: MNHEY and SVGEGT. V was pared by 5 bases and J by 7 bases, with 13 bases of the junction left unmatched. This CDR3 has 15 residues. The CDR3 DNA follows: TGTGCCAGCAGTCCCTCGGGACTACCCCCGGGGACCCAGTACTTC. Translating gives CASSPSGLPPGTQYF.

This chain links TRBV4-1 with TRBJ2-3; D is perhaps TRBD2 (7 bases). Looked up from germline, CDR1 is MGHRA and CDR2 is YSYEKL. The CDR3 spans 14 residues. The V end lost 4 bases, the J end lost 4 bases, and 12 bases lay between the germline ends. The CDR3 nucleotides read TGCGCCAGCAGCCTAAGGGGGGGGCCAGATACGCAGTATTTT. Translated: CASSLRGGPDTQYF.

By share, this clone counts as medium-sized (0.01 to 0.1%). Other nucleotide sequences in the sample specify the same CDR3. The V gene is TRBV29-1, the J gene TRBJ2-7; no clear D gene. Germline V gene data show CDR1 as SQVTM and CDR2 as ANQGSEA. Between the trimmed V and J ends, which lost 0 bases and 2 bases, there was a span of 11 bases. This CDR3 comprises 14 residues. CDR3 bases: TGCAGCGTTGAAGATGGTAGAGCCCCCTACGAGCAGTACTTC. It yields the protein CSVEDGRAPYEQYF.

This clone has ten or more counts. This chain uses TRBV13 with TRBJ2-7; maybe TRBD1 (6 bases). This CDR3 is built from 14 residues. CDR1 is PRHDT, CDR2 FYEKMQ, per germline (reference sequence). V was clipped by 1 base and J by 1 base, with 8 bases between them. Here the CDR3 reads CASSLEGESYEQYF. CDR3 DNA sequence: TGTGCCAGCAGCTTAGAGGGGGAATCCTACGAGCAGTACTTC. The full variable domain, rest sourced from reference TRBV13 and TRBJ2-7, is AAGVIQSPRHLIKEKRETATLKCYPIPRHDTVYWYQQGPGQDPQFLISFYEKMQSDKGSIPDRFSAQQFSDYHSELNMSSLELGDSALYFCASSLEGESYEQYFGPGTRLTVT.

The chain couples TRBV7-2 to TRBJ1-2; 7 positions agree with TRBD1. The germline V gene has CDR1 SGHTA and CDR2 FQGNSA. J was trimmed by 5 bases and V by 8 bases; bases with no gene match: 14. CDR3 length: 15 amino acids. DNA for the CDR3: TGTGCCAGCTCGGACAGGAAAGAGGCCCTATATGGCTACACCTTC. The encoded protein is CASSDRKEALYGYTF.

The chain joins TRBV3-1 (or the pseudogene TRBV3-2) to TRBJ1-6, with D hard to call. Trimming pared 4 bases from V and 7 bases from J, leaving 11 bases between. Germline lookup yields CDR1 LGHDT and CDR2 YNNKEL (reference sequence). The CDR3 spans 14 residues. The chain's CDR3 is CASSPAVRNSPLHF. As DNA, the CDR3 is TGTGCCAGCAGCCCCGCCGTGCGGAATTCACCCCTCCACTTT.

This chain's CDR3 is CSVRKGTSTNEKLFF. The CDR3 bases are TGCAGCGTCCGGAAAGGGACATCAACTAATGAAAAACTGTTTTTT. This sequence joins TRBV29-1 and TRBJ1-4, with D possibly TRBD1 on 6 matching bases. From germline, CDR1 is SQVTM and CDR2 ANQGSEA. This CDR3 is built from 15 residues. The V end was cut by 6 bases, the J end by 0 bases, with 14 bases between. The entire variable domain, with the rest obtained from reference TRBV29-1 and TRBJ1-4, is as follows: SAVISQKPSRDICQRGTSLTIQCQVDSQVTMMFWYRQQPGQSLTLIATANQGSEATYESGFVIDKFPISRPNLTFSTLTVSNMSPEDSSIYLCSVRKGTSTNEKLFFGSGTQLSVL.